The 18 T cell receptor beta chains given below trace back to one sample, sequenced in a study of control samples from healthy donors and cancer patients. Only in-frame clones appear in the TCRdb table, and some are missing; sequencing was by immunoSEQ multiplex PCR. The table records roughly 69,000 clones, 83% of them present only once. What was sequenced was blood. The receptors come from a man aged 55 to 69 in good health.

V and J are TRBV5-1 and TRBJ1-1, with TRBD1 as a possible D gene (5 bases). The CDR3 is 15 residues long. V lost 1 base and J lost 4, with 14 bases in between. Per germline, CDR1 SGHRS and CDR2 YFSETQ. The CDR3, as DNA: TGCGCCAGCAGCTTGTCAGGGCCGGAGGCCACTGAAGCTTTCTTT. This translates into CASSLSGPEATEAFF.

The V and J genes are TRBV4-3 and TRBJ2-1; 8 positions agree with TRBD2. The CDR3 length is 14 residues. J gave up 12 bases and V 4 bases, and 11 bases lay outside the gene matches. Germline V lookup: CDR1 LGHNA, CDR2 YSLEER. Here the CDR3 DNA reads TGCGCCAGCAGCCCAACGGACTCGGGAGGGGTGCAGTTCTTC. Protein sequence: CASSPTDSGGVQFF.

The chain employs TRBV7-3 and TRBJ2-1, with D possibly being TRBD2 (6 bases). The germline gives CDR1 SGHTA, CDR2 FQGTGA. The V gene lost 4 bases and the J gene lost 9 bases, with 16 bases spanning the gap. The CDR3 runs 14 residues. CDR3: CASSSSPSDVEQFF. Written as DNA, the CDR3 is TGTGCCAGCAGCTCCTCCCCTAGCGACGTTGAGCAGTTCTTC.

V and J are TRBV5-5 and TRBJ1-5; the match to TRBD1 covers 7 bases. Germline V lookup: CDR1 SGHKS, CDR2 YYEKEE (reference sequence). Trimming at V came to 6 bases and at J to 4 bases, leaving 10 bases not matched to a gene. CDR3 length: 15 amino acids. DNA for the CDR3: TGTGCCAGCACCCCGGGACAGTGGACGAATCAGCCCCAGCATTTT. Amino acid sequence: CASTPGQWTNQPQHF.

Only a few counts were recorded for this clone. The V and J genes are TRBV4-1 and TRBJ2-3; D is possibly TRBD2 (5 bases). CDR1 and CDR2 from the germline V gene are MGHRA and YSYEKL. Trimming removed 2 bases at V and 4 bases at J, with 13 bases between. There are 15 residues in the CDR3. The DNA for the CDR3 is TGCGCCAGCAGCCAAACAGCGGCAGAACCAGATACGCAGTATTTT. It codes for CASSQTAAEPDTQYF.

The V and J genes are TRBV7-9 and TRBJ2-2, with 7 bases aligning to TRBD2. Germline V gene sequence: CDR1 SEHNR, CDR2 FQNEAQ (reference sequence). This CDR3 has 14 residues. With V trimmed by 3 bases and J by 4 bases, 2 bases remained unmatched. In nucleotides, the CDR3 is TGTGCCAGCAGCTTCAGGGAGGGCACCGGGGAGCTGTTTTTT. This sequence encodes CASSFREGTGELFF. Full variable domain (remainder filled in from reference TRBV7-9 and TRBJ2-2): DTGVSQNPRHKITKRGQNVTFRCDPISEHNRLYWYRQTLGQGPEFLTYFQNEAQLEKSRLLSDRFSAERPKGSFSTLEIQRTEQGDSAMYLCASSFREGTGELFFGEGSRLTVL.

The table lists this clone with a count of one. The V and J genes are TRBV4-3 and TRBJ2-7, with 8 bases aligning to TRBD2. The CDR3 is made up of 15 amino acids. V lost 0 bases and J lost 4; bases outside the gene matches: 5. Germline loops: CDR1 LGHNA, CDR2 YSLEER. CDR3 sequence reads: CASSQEAGVIYEQYF. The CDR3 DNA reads TGCGCCAGCAGCCAAGAAGCGGGAGTTATTTACGAGCAGTACTTC.

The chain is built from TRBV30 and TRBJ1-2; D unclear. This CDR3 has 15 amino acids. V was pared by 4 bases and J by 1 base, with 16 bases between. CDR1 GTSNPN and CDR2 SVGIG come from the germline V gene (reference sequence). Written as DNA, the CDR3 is TGTGCCTGGATCCCGAAAGGGCAATTTAACTATGGCTACACCTTC. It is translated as CAWIPKGQFNYGYTF.

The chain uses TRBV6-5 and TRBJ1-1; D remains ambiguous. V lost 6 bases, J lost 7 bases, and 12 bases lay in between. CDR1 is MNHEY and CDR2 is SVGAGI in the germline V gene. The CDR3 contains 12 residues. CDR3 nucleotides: TGTGCCAGCAGCAAGGACGGAGATGAAGCTTTCTTT. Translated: CASSKDGDEAFF.

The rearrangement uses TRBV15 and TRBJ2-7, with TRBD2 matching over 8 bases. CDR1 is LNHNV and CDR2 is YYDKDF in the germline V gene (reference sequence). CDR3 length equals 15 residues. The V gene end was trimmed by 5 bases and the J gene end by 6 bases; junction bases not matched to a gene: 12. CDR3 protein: CATSAPERETCEQYF. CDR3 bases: TGTGCCACCAGCGCCCCTGAGCGGGAGACGTGCGAGCAGTACTTC.

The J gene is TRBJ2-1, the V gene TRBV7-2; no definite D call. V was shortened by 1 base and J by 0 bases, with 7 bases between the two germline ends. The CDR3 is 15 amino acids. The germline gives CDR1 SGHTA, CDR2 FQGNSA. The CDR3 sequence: CASSLGLYSYNEQFF. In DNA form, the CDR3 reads TGTGCCAGCAGCTTAGGGCTATACTCCTACAATGAGCAGTTCTTC.

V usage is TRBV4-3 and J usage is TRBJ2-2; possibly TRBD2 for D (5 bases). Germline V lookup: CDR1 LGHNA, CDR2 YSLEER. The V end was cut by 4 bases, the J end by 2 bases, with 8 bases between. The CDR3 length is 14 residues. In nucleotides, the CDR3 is TGCGCCAGCAGCCTCAGGACTAACACCGGGGAGCTGTTTTTT. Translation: CASSLRTNTGELFF.

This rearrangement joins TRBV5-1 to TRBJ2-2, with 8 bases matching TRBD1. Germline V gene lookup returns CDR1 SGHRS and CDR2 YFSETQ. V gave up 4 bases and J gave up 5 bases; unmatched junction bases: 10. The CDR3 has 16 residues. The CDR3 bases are TGCGCCAGCAGCGCCCTAGACAGGGGTGAAACCGGGGAGCTGTTTTTT. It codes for CASSALDRGETGELFF. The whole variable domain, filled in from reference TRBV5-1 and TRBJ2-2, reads KAGVTQTPRYLIKTRGQQVTLSCSPISGHRSVSWYQQTPGQGLQFLFEYFSETQRNKGNFPGRFSGRQFSNSRSEMNVSTLELGDSALYLCASSALDRGETGELFFGEGSRLTVL.

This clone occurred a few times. CDR3 protein: CASSLRRENPYNEQFF. The CDR3 DNA reads TGTGCCAGCAGCTTAAGGCGGGAGAATCCCTACAATGAGCAGTTCTTC. The chain employs TRBV5-6 and TRBJ2-1, with 7 bases lining up with TRBD2. The V and J ends lost 2 bases and 2 bases, in that order; junction bases with no gene match: 7. CDR3 length: 16 amino acids. The germline CDR1 and CDR2 sequences are SGHDT and YYEEEE. The variable domain in full, with the rest retrieved from reference TRBV5-6 and TRBJ2-1, is DAGVTQSPTHLIKTRGQQVTLRCSPKSGHDTVSWYQQALGQGPQFIFQYYEEEERQRGNFPDRFSGHQFPNYSSELNVNALLLGDSALYLCASSLRRENPYNEQFFGPGTRLTVL.

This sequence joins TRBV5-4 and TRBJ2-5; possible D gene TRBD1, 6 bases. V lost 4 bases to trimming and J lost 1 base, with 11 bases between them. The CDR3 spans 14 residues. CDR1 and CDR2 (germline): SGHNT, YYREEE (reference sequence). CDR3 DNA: TGTGCCAGCAGCCCAGGACAGCTCCAAGAGACCCAGTACTTC. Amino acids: CASSPGQLQETQYF.

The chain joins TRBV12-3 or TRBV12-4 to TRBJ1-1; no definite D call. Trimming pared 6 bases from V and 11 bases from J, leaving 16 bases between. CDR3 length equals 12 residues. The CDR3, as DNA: TGTGCCAGCAGCTCCCGACCCGAGGAGGCTTTCTTT. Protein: CASSSRPEEAFF.

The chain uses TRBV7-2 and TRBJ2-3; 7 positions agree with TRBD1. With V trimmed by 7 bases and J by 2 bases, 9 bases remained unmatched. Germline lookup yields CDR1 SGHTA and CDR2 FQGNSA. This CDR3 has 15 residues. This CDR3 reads CASTLTGHPTDTQYF. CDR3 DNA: TGTGCCAGCACCTTGACAGGGCATCCCACAGATACGCAGTATTTT.

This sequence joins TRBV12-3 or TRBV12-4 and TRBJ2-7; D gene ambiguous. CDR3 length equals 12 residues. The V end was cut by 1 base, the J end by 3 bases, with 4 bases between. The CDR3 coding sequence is TGTGCCAGCAGTTTAGTAGTCTACGAGCAGTACTTC. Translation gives CASSLVVYEQYF.